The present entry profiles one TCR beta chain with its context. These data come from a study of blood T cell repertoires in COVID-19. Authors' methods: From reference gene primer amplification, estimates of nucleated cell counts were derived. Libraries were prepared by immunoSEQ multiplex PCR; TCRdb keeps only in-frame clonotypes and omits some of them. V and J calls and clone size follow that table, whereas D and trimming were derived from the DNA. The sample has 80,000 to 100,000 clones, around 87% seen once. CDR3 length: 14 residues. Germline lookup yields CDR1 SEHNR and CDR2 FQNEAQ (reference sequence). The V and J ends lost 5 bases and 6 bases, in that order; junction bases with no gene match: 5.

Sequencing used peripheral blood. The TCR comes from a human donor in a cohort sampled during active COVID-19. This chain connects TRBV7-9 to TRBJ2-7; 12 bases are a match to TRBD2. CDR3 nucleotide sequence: TGTGCCAGCAGCCCTAGCGGGAGGGCCGGCGAGCAGTACTTC. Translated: CASSPSGRAGEQYF.